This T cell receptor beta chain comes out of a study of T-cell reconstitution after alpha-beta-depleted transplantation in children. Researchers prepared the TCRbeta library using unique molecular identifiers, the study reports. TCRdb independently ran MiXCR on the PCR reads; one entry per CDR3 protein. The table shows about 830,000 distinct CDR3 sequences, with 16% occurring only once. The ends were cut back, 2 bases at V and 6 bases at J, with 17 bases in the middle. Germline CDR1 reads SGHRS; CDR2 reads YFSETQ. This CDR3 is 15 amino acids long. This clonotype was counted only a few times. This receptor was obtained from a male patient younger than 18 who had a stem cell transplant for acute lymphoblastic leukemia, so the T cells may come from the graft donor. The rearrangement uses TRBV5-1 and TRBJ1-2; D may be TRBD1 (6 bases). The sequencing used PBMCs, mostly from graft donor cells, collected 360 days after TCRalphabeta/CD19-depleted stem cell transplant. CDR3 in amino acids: CASSLQPTGTDGYTF. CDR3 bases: TGCGCCAGCAGCTTACAACCGACAGGAACCGATGGCTACACCTTC.